The 31 T cell receptor beta chains presented below share a single source sample, sequenced in a study of a mutant IDH1 vaccine in newly diagnosed glioma. The time point was: baseline, week 1 (first vaccination visit). The treatment: pre-vaccination baseline after standard-of-care therapy. The repertoire was sequenced with immunoSEQ multiplex PCR; TCRdb's copy has only in-frame clones and lacks some. The data contain over 75,000 clones, about four fifths of them singletons. Sequences were derived from PBMCs, sampled from a glioma patient treated with radiotherapy, temozolomide or both. These receptors all come from a man aged 40-49 years with glioma.

This clone occurred a few times. This chain joins TRBV15 and TRBJ1-4; D is undetermined. Per germline, CDR1 LNHNV and CDR2 YYDKDF (reference sequence). V lost 6 bases and J lost 7, with 15 bases in between. The CDR3 is 14 residues long. This CDR3 reads CATSSTDRGEKLFF. Written as DNA, the CDR3 is TGTGCCACCAGTAGCACCGATAGAGGTGAAAAACTGTTTTTT.

The V call is TRBV10-3, the J call TRBJ1-5; D is ambiguous. V lost 6 bases and J lost 0, with 9 bases in between. The CDR3 spans 14 residues. Germline V gene sequence: CDR1 ENHRY, CDR2 SYGVKD. Here the CDR3 reads CAISSTHSNQPQHF. CDR3 in DNA: TGTGCCATCAGCTCTACACATAGCAATCAGCCCCAGCATTTT.

The chain couples TRBV11-2 to TRBJ1-2, with 7 bases fitting TRBD1. CDR1 SGHAT and CDR2 FQNNGV come from the germline V gene. This CDR3 has 13 amino acids. With 5 bases clipped from V and 4 bases from J, the junction kept 4 bases outside the gene matches. The CDR3 nucleotides read TGTGCCAGCAGCCTCGGACAGGTCTATGGCTACACCTTC. It is translated as CASSLGQVYGYTF.

The DNA for the CDR3 is TGTGCCAGCAGCTTGGTTCGGGGGAGAGACACCGGGGAGCTGTTTTTT. This translates into CASSLVRGRDTGELFF. This chain uses TRBV7-9 with TRBJ2-2, with a weak D call TRBD2 (6 bases). With 3 bases removed from V and 3 bases from J, the gap between germline ends came to 14 bases. The CDR3 covers 16 residues. The V gene's germline CDR1 is SEHNR and CDR2 FQNEAQ (reference sequence).

The V call is TRBV9, the J call TRBJ2-7; TRBD2 matches 10 bases. This CDR3 is 15 amino acids long. J was trimmed by 6 bases and V by 4 bases; bases with no gene match: 10. In germline, CDR1 is SGDLS, CDR2 YYNGEE. The CDR3 nucleotides read TGTGCCAGCAGCCCCCGAGCTAGCGGGAGTCCCGAGCAGTACTTC. This sequence encodes CASSPRASGSPEQYF.

This clone occurred many times. This sequence joins TRBV18 and TRBJ2-5, with 10 bases fitting TRBD2. The CDR3 loop spans 17 amino acids. Trimming removed 4 bases from V and 5 bases from J; junction bases left unmatched: 13. From germline, CDR1 is KGHSH and CDR2 LQKENI. This CDR3 is CASSLGLAATPGETQYF. CDR3 nucleotide sequence: TGTGCCAGCTCACTAGGACTAGCGGCAACTCCCGGGGAGACCCAGTACTTC.

This clone was counted a single time. V usage is TRBV5-1 and J usage is TRBJ2-7; 7 bases fit TRBD1. CDR1 is SGHRS and CDR2 is YFSETQ in the germline V gene. The CDR3 has 15 residues. V lost 5 bases and J lost 5; bases outside the gene matches: 13. The CDR3 is CASSGIHTTGNEQYF. The CDR3 region has the DNA TGCGCCAGCAGTGGAATTCATACGACAGGGAACGAGCAGTACTTC.

The chain has TRBV2 and TRBJ1-5, with D perhaps TRBD1 (5 bases). This CDR3 is built from 12 residues. Germline assignment: CDR1 SNHLY and CDR2 FYNNEI. V lost 7 bases and J lost 6, with 10 bases in between. The CDR3 DNA reads as TGTGCCAGCACCAGGGAAGGTCAGCCCCAGCATTTT. Translating gives CASTREGQPQHF.

The genes are TRBV5-4 and TRBJ2-7, with a possible D match to TRBD2 (6 bases). Germline V gene data show CDR1 as SGHNT and CDR2 as YYREEE (reference sequence). The CDR3 extends over 14 amino acids. V lost 1 base, J lost 5 bases, and 13 bases lay in between. The CDR3 sequence is CASSLNGGIDEQYF. The DNA of the CDR3 is TGTGCCAGCAGCTTGAATGGAGGGATAGACGAGCAGTACTTC.

The chain links TRBV28 to TRBJ1-1; D is undetermined. Germline CDR1 MDHEN, CDR2 SYDVKM. The V end was cut by 8 bases, the J end by 9 bases, with 10 bases between. The CDR3 extends over 10 amino acids. The CDR3 bases are TGTGCCAGCCGGTTAGAGAAAGCTTTCTTT. It is translated as CASRLEKAFF.

V is TRBV10-1 and J is TRBJ2-5; 11 bases line up with TRBD2. The J call may be mistaken, given a closer DNA end match to TRBJ2-7. CDR3 length: 14 amino acids. In germline, CDR1 is WNHNN, CDR2 SYGVQD (reference sequence). In nucleotides, the CDR3 is TGCGCCAGCAGTGAGCTAGCGGGAGGCCTCGAGCAGTACTTC. This gives the protein CASSELAGGLEQYF.

The rearrangement joins TRBV6-6 to TRBJ2-3, with TRBD2 matching 11 bases. In germline, CDR1 is MNHNY, CDR2 SVGAGI (reference sequence). This CDR3 contains 16 residues. Trimming cost V 5 bases and J 1 base; bases outside gene matches: 5. This CDR3 reads CASSGSGLAGTDTQYF. CDR3 sequence (DNA): TGTGCCAGCAGTGGATCGGGACTAGCGGGCACAGATACGCAGTATTTT.

The gene calls are TRBV11-2 and TRBJ2-1; weak D call: TRBD1 (5 bases). Germline CDR1 and CDR2: SGHAT and FQNNGV. The CDR3 runs to 13 residues. Trimming removed 3 bases from V and 4 bases from J, with 7 bases in between. The CDR3 protein is CASSLTDYNEQFF. The DNA of the CDR3 is TGTGCCAGCAGCTTGACAGATTACAATGAGCAGTTCTTC.

V gene TRBV5-1 combines with J gene TRBJ2-7; TRBD1 or TRBD2 may be the D gene (6 bases each). This CDR3 is 15 amino acids long. Germline lookup yields CDR1 SGHRS and CDR2 YFSETQ. The V gene lost 1 base and the J gene lost 2 bases, with 13 bases spanning the gap. The CDR3 DNA is TGCGCCAGCAGCTTGATAGGGGGAGGCCCCTACGAGCAGTACTTC. This sequence encodes CASSLIGGGPYEQYF.

The V call is TRBV7-8, the J call TRBJ1-1; possibly TRBD1 for D (5 bases). The V end lost 0 bases, the J end lost 4 bases, and 9 bases lay between the germline ends. Germline V lookup: CDR1 SGHVS, CDR2 FQNEAQ. This CDR3 spans 14 amino acids. The CDR3 region has the DNA TGTGCCAGCAGCTTAGCGGAGAGGGGCACTGAAGCTTTCTTT. Translating gives CASSLAERGTEAFF.

The chain joins TRBV5-1 to TRBJ1-4; 9 nucleotides match TRBD1. Germline CDR1 is SGHRS and CDR2 is YFSETQ. V gave up 4 bases and J gave up 8 bases; unmatched junction bases: 9. CDR3 size: 15 residues. The CDR3 loop reads CASSKTQGAREKLFF. CDR3 bases: TGCGCCAGCAGCAAAACACAGGGGGCTCGGGAAAAACTGTTTTTT.

This clone was observed a handful of times. V is TRBV4-3 and J is TRBJ2-3; the D is unclear. The CDR3 is 16 residues long. Per the germline V gene, CDR1 is LGHNA and CDR2 is YSLEER. Trimming shortened V by 1 base and J by 1 base, and 12 bases separated the two germline ends. Here the CDR3 reads CASSQGSGPRTDTQYF. The CDR3 DNA is TGCGCCAGCAGCCAAGGCTCCGGCCCACGCACAGATACGCAGTATTTT.

V usage is TRBV28 and J usage is TRBJ2-2; 9 nucleotides line up with TRBD1. The CDR3 has 18 amino acids. Germline CDR1 MDHEN, CDR2 SYDVKM. V dropped 3 bases and J dropped 6; count of bases not matched to a gene: 14. The CDR3 region is CASSLRMGQGRFAGELFF. The CDR3 coding sequence is TGTGCCAGCAGTTTGAGAATGGGACAGGGTCGGTTTGCCGGGGAGCTGTTTTTT. The full variable domain, in which reference TRBV28 and TRBJ2-2 provide the parts outside the CDR3, is DVKVTQSSRYLVKRTGEKVFLECVQDMDHENMFWYRQDPGLGLRLIYFSYDVKMKEKGDIPEGYSVSREKKERFSLILESASTNQTSMYLCASSLRMGQGRFAGELFFGEGSRLTVL.

The gene calls are TRBV18 and TRBJ2-3; D unclear. Trimming took off 3 bases at V and 3 bases at J, with 10 bases between the two ends. Germline V gene lookup returns CDR1 KGHSH and CDR2 LQKENI. The CDR3 covers 14 residues. The CDR3 bases are TGTGCCAGCTCACCTCTTTCCGGGACAGATACGCAGTATTTT. Residues: CASSPLSGTDTQYF.

The chain combines TRBV5-1 with TRBJ2-1; D unresolved. With 0 bases removed from V and 1 base from J, the gap between germline ends came to 8 bases. This CDR3 has 15 residues. Per the germline V gene, CDR1 is SGHRS and CDR2 is YFSETQ. The CDR3 protein is CASSLDGVSYNEQFF. The CDR3 bases are TGCGCCAGCAGCTTGGACGGAGTTTCCTACAATGAGCAGTTCTTC.

The DNA of the CDR3 is TGTGCCAGTAGTATAGGAGGGGTTCCCGGGGAGCTGTTTTTT. It specifies CASSIGGVPGELFF. This chain uses TRBV19 with TRBJ2-2, with D perhaps given as TRBD1 or TRBD2 (5 bases each). Germline assignment: CDR1 LNHDA and CDR2 SQIVND (reference sequence). V dropped 1 base and J dropped 6 bases, with 9 bases sitting between them. The CDR3 has 14 residues.

The genes are TRBV5-8 and TRBJ1-1, with D possibly being TRBD1 (6 bases). The CDR3 contains 15 residues. CDR1 and CDR2 from the germline V gene are SGHTS and YDEGEE. Trimming pared 0 bases from V and 4 bases from J, leaving 13 bases between. CDR3 region: CASSLAAGAGTEAFF. CDR3 DNA: TGTGCCAGCAGCTTGGCCGCAGGGGCCGGCACTGAAGCTTTCTTT.

The gene calls are TRBV7-2 and TRBJ2-5, with D possibly TRBD2 on 5 matching bases. The length of the CDR3 is 12 residues. Trimming pared 5 bases from V and 6 bases from J, leaving 10 bases between. CDR1 and CDR2 from the germline V gene are SGHTA and FQGNSA. The CDR3 nucleotides read TGTGCCAGCAGCCGGGGTGCGAAGACCCAGTACTTC. This sequence encodes CASSRGAKTQYF.

V and J are TRBV7-2 and TRBJ2-6, with 11 bases that match TRBD2. V shed 5 bases and J 3 bases; nucleotides not matched to a gene: 12. Germline CDR1 and CDR2: SGHTA and FQGNSA. The CDR3 consists of 19 residues. In DNA, the CDR3 is TGTGCCAGCAGCCCCCTTGGAGCACTAGCGGGAGTTGGGGCCAACGTCCTGACTTTC. Protein sequence: CASSPLGALAGVGANVLTF.

J is TRBJ1-1 and V is TRBV6-4, with a possible D match to TRBD1 (6 bases). The CDR3 consists of 14 residues. Trimming shortened V by 4 bases and J by 5 bases, and 14 bases separated the two germline ends. CDR1 is MRHNA and CDR2 is SNTAGT in the germline V gene. CDR3 sequence reads: CASSVAGGGTEAFF. CDR3 coding DNA: TGTGCCAGCAGTGTTGCAGGAGGGGGTACTGAAGCTTTCTTT.

The DNA for the CDR3 is TGTGCCAGCAGCCAAGAGGTTGGCCGGAACGGAAACACCATATATTTT. Protein sequence: CASSQEVGRNGNTIYF. The rearrangement links TRBV4-2 to TRBJ1-3; unclear D gene. V was shortened by 0 bases and J by 4 bases, with 13 bases between the two germline ends. Per germline, CDR1 LGHNA and CDR2 YNFKEQ. There are 16 residues in the CDR3.

The V gene is TRBV11-1, the J gene TRBJ2-5; TRBD1 is a possible D gene (5 bases). The CDR3 spans 14 residues. CDR1 and CDR2 (germline): SGHAT, FQDESV (reference sequence). The V end was cut by 5 bases, the J end by 0 bases, with 10 bases between. CDR3 nucleotides: TGTGCCAGCAGCCCCGACAGCTACCAAGAGACCCAGTACTTC. This translates into CASSPDSYQETQYF.

The V gene is TRBV10-2, the J gene TRBJ2-7, with TRBD1 matching over 10 bases. Germline V lookup: CDR1 WSHSY, CDR2 SAAADI. The V and J ends lost 10 bases and 2 bases, in that order; junction bases with no gene match: 8. The CDR3 is 14 amino acids. The chain's CDR3 is CATSGTGATYEQYF. Written as DNA, the CDR3 is TGCGCCACCTCCGGGACAGGGGCTACCTACGAGCAGTACTTC.

This clone was counted a few times. The chain joins TRBV7-3 to TRBJ2-2; 8 nucleotides align to TRBD1. Germline V gene lookup returns CDR1 SGHTA and CDR2 FQGTGA. V shed 5 bases and J 3 bases; nucleotides not matched to a gene: 8. This CDR3 is built from 16 residues. The CDR3 DNA follows: TGTGCCAGCAGCCCCCGTGGGACAGGACACACCGGGGAGCTGTTTTTT. It codes for CASSPRGTGHTGELFF. The whole variable domain, filled in from reference TRBV7-3 and TRBJ2-2, reads GAGVSQTPSNKVTEKGKYVELRCDPISGHTALYWYRQSLGQGPEFLIYFQGTGAADDSGLPNDRFFAVRPEGSVSTLKIQRTERGDSAVYLCASSPRGTGHTGELFFGEGSRLTVL.

This clone was recorded only once. The V call is TRBV5-6, the J call TRBJ2-5; D gene ambiguous. Germline V gene lookup returns CDR1 SGHDT and CDR2 YYEEEE. CDR3 size: 14 residues. V dropped 0 bases and J dropped 2 bases, with 8 bases sitting between them. CDR3 sequence (DNA): TGTGCCAGCAGCTTGGGCGGACGACAAGAGACCCAGTACTTC. This encodes CASSLGGRQETQYF.

V is TRBV28 and J is TRBJ2-7, with TRBD1 matching 9 bases. J lost 2 bases, V lost 6 bases, and 8 bases had no gene match. The CDR3 spans 15 residues. From germline, CDR1 is MDHEN and CDR2 SYDVKM. DNA for the CDR3: TGTGCCAGCAGAAAACAGGGGGCAGTGCCCTACGAGCAGTACTTC. Encoded protein: CASRKQGAVPYEQYF.